This T cell receptor (beta chain) was identified in a study of cytomegalovirus exposure and HLA in healthy donors. Study-wide results and limits: It was found in a later analysis that first-cohort TCR clusters tended to co-occur in the roughly 120 validation repertoires. While the bulk of TCR sequences proved rare, some public TCRs turned up in many donors. TCR beta chains numbering 164 were designated cytomegalovirus-associated.

To note about this clone: Its target is unknown.

Clones were read by immunoSEQ multiplex PCR, and TCRdb kept only the in-frame ones, dropping some. The sample includes 150,000 to 200,000 clones, approximately 81% of them seen just once. V was pared by 4 bases and J by 0 bases, with 10 bases between. The germline V gene has CDR1 SGHRS and CDR2 YFSETQ. The CDR3 extends over 15 amino acids. Sequenced input: PBMCs. The TCR originated in a man aged 25-45 years in good health and CMV-seropositive. This chain connects TRBV5-1 to TRBJ2-2; D perhaps matches TRBD2 (5 bases). The CDR3 nucleotides read TGCGCCAGCAGCATGGACTCCCCGAACACCGGGGAGCTGTTTTTT. Translation: CASSMDSPNTGELFF.